This entry lists 7 T cell receptor beta chains sequenced from one sample in a study of blood T cell repertoires in COVID-19. TCRdb's table, derived via immunoSEQ multiplex PCR, lists solely in-frame clones and lacks some. Among about 140,000 clones listed, about four fifths were seen once. Sequenced input: PBMCs or T cells enriched from blood (not recorded which). The receptors originated from a woman between 50 and 59 years old with acute COVID-19.

The gene calls are TRBV9 and TRBJ1-3; 8 nucleotides match TRBD1. The CDR3 length is 16 residues. Germline trimming cut 6 bases from V and 0 bases from J; bases unmatched to any gene: 8. The germline V gene encodes CDR1 SGDLS and CDR2 YYNGEE. DNA of the CDR3: TGTGCCAGCACTACAGGGGGGAGCTACTCTGGAAACACCATATATTTT. As protein: CASTTGGSYSGNTIYF.

This chain joins TRBV4-1 and TRBJ1-2; D gene unclear. Germline V gene data show CDR1 as MGHRA and CDR2 as YSYEKL. V was clipped by 0 bases and J by 6 bases, with 8 bases between them. The CDR3 covers 13 residues. Here the CDR3 reads CASSQEISNGYTF. The CDR3 DNA is TGCGCCAGCAGCCAAGAAATTAGTAATGGCTACACCTTC.

The V and J genes are TRBV5-1 and TRBJ2-1; no definite D call. Germline CDR1 is SGHRS and CDR2 is YFSETQ. The CDR3 spans 15 residues. Between the trimmed V and J ends, which lost 0 bases and 7 bases, there was a span of 14 bases. CDR3 sequence (DNA): TGCGCCAGCAGCTTGGTCGCCCCCTCGGAGAATGAGCAGTTCTTC. This codes for CASSLVAPSENEQFF.

The V gene is TRBV11-2, the J gene TRBJ2-1; a possible D gene is TRBD2 (5 bases). From germline, CDR1 is SGHAT and CDR2 FQNNGV. Trimming removed 1 base at V and 7 bases at J, with 5 bases between. The CDR3 loop spans 12 amino acids. CDR3 in amino acids: CASSLGTNEQFF. For the CDR3, the DNA is TGTGCCAGCAGCTTAGGGACTAATGAGCAGTTCTTC.

The chain has TRBV11-2 and TRBJ1-6, with 7 bases lining up with TRBD1. From germline, CDR1 is SGHAT and CDR2 FQNNGV. The CDR3 consists of 15 residues. Trimming removed 2 bases from V and 7 bases from J; junction bases left unmatched: 5. CDR3: CASSLTGVGNSPLHF. In DNA form, the CDR3 reads TGTGCCAGCAGCTTAACAGGGGTAGGGAATTCACCCCTCCACTTT.

This clone was seen a single time. The V gene is TRBV27, the J gene TRBJ2-7; 12 bases fit TRBD1. With V trimmed by 4 bases and J by 2 bases, 3 bases remained unmatched. There are 15 residues in the CDR3. Germline assignment: CDR1 MNHEY and CDR2 SMNVEV (reference sequence). The CDR3 spells CASSWGQGATYEQYF. CDR3 DNA: TGTGCCAGCAGTTGGGGACAGGGGGCCACCTACGAGCAGTACTTC.

This clone was recorded once. V and J are TRBV9 and TRBJ2-1, with 13 bases fitting TRBD2. From germline, CDR1 is SGDLS and CDR2 YYNGEE. The CDR3 runs to 17 residues. V shed 3 bases, J shed 2 bases, and the junction held 5 bases outside the gene matches. The CDR3 here is CASSEGTSGAPYNEQFF. The CDR3 DNA is TGTGCCAGCAGCGAGGGGACTAGCGGGGCTCCCTACAATGAGCAGTTCTTC.